Following are 2 T cell receptor beta chains from one sample sequenced in a study of CXCR3-negative and CXCR3-positive naive CD8 T cells. It was by 5' RACE with UMI labels that the TRB cDNA libraries were prepared. TCRdb reprocessed the 5' RACE reads, with one entry per CDR3 protein and no DNA. The sample has about 28,000 distinct CDR3 sequences. Sequencing was done on a sample of memory CD8+ T cells from blood. Source of these receptors: a human donor in good health. Some clones in this sample may be carry-over from other donors' samples.

The rearrangement joins TRBV7-2 to TRBJ1-1; TCRdb's assignment of TRBD1 cannot be checked, as there is no DNA. Per the germline V gene, CDR1 is SGHTA and CDR2 is FQGNSA. The CDR3 consists of 15 residues. CDR3 loop: CASSLDDRLNTEAFF.

The chain has TRBV20-1 and TRBJ2-1; as DNA is missing, the TRBD1 call by TCRdb cannot be tested. The CDR3 covers 16 residues. Germline V lookup: CDR1 DFQATT, CDR2 SNEGSKA (reference sequence). This CDR3 reads CSARDPPRGGDNEQFF.